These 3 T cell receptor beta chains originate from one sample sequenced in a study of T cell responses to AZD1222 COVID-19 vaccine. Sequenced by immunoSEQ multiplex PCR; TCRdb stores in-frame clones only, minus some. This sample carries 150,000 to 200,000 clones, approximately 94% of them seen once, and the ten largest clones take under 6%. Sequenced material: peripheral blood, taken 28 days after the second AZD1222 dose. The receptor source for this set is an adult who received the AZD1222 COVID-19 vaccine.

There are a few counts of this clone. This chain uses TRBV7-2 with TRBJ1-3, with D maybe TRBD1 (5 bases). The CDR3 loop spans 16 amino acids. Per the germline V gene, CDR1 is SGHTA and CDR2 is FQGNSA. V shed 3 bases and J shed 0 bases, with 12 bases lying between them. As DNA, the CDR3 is TGTGCCAGCAGCTTGGCCAGGGCTTCCTCTGGAAACACCATATATTTT. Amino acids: CASSLARASSGNTIYF.

The CDR3 nucleotides are TGTGCCTGGAGCGTTGGGGACAGGGTATCCAATGAGCAGTTCTTC. Its protein is CAWSVGDRVSNEQFF. The chain is built from TRBV30 and TRBJ2-1, with 9 bases that match TRBD1. Trimming at V came to 3 bases and at J to 6 bases, leaving 9 bases not matched to a gene. The germline CDR1 and CDR2 sequences are GTSNPN and SVGIG (reference sequence). The CDR3 is 15 residues long.

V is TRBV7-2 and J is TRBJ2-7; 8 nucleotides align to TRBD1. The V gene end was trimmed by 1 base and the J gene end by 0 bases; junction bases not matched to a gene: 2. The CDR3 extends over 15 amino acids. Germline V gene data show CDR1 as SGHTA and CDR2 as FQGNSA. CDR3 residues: CASSLGQGSSYEQYF. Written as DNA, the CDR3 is TGTGCCAGCAGCTTAGGACAGGGGAGCTCCTACGAGCAGTACTTC.